Listed here are 5 T cell receptor beta chains from one sample, sequenced in a study of cytomegalovirus exposure and HLA in healthy donors. Some clones are missing from TCRdb's copy, which holds only in-frame ones; the method was immunoSEQ multiplex PCR. The table lists fewer than 350,000 clones, around nine tenths of them singletons, with around 0.9% in the top ten. The sequenced material came from PBMCs. The receptors were gathered from a woman aged 18 to 35 in good health and CMV-seronegative.

V usage is TRBV21-1 and J usage is TRBJ1-5. TRBV21-1 is an annotated pseudogene. This CDR3 is built from 15 residues. CDR3 nucleotide sequence: TGTGCCAGCAGCAAAGCGGAGGGACCTAATCAGCCCCAGCATTTT. It yields the protein CASSKAEGPNQPQHF.

The rearrangement links TRBV9 to TRBJ2-7, with D perhaps TRBD1 (6 bases). V shed 0 bases and J shed 1 base, with 14 bases lying between them. The germline V gene encodes CDR1 SGDLS and CDR2 YYNGEE. The CDR3 runs to 16 residues. The chain's CDR3 is CASSVDYGTNSYEQYF. CDR3 nucleotide sequence: TGTGCCAGCAGCGTAGACTACGGGACAAATTCCTACGAGCAGTACTTC.

The genes are TRBV27 and TRBJ1-2; TRBD1 matches 7 bases. V shed 3 bases and J 4 bases; nucleotides not matched to a gene: 8. This CDR3 region has 15 residues. CDR1 MNHEY and CDR2 SMNVEV come from the germline V gene (reference sequence). In DNA, the CDR3 is TGTGCCAGCAGTTTGCGACAGGGAATGGGCTATGGCTACACCTTC. It yields the protein CASSLRQGMGYGYTF.

The chain combines TRBV27 with TRBJ2-7, with D possibly matching TRBD2 (5 bases). This CDR3 contains 14 residues. Germline V lookup: CDR1 MNHEY, CDR2 SMNVEV (reference sequence). V was trimmed by 2 bases and J by 3 bases, leaving 11 bases between them. The CDR3 bases are TGTGCCAGCAGTTTAGGAGGTGCCCTCTACGAGCAGTACTTC. Translated, it gives CASSLGGALYEQYF.

The rearrangement joins TRBV7-2 to TRBJ2-3; D might be TRBD1 (7 bases). V was cut by 2 bases and J by 12 bases, with 18 bases left in between. CDR3 size: 14 residues. Germline CDR1 and CDR2: SGHTA and FQGNSA. CDR3 DNA: TGTGCCAGCAGCTTAAAGACAGGGACTCCCGTCCAGTATTTT. Translating gives CASSLKTGTPVQYF.